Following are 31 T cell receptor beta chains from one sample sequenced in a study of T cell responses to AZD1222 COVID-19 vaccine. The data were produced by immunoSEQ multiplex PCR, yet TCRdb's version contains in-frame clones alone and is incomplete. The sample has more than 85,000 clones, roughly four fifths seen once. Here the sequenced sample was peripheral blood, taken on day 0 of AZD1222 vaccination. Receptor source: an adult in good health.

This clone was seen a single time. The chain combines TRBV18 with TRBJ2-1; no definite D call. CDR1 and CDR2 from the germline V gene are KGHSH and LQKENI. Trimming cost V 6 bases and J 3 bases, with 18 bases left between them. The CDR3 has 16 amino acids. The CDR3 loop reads CASSPQANAHYNEQFF. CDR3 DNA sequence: TGTGCCAGCTCCCCCCAGGCCAACGCGCACTACAATGAGCAGTTCTTC.

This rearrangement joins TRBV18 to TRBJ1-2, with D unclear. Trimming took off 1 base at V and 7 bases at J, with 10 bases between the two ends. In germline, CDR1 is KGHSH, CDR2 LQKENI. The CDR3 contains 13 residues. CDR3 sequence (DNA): TGTGCCAGCTCACCACGAGACGGAGGTGGCTACACCTTC. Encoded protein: CASSPRDGGGYTF.

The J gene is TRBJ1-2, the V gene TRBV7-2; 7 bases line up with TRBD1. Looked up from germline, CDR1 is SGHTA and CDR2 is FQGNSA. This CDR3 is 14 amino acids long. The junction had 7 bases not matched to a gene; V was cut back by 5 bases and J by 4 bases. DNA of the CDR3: TGTGCCAGCAGCCGCCGACAGGGCACCTATGGCTACACCTTC. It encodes CASSRRQGTYGYTF. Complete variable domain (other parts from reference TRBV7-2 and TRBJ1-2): GAGVSQSPSNKVTEKGKDVELRCDPISGHTALYWYRQSLGQGLEFLIYFQGNSAPDKSGLPSDRFSAERTGGSVSTLTIQRTQQEDSAVYLCASSRRQGTYGYTFGSGTRLTVV.

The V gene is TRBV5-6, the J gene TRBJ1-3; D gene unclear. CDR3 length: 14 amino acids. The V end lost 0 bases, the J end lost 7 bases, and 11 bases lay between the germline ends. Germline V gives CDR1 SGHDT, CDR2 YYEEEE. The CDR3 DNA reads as TGTGCCAGCAGCTTGGGCAGCTATTCGAACACCATATATTTT. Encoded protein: CASSLGSYSNTIYF.

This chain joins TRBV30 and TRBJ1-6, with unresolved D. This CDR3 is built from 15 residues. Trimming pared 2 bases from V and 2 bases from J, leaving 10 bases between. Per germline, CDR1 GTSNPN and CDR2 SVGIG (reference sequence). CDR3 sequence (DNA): TGTGCCTGGAGTAAGGGCAGCACCTATAATTCACCCCTCCACTTT. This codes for CAWSKGSTYNSPLHF. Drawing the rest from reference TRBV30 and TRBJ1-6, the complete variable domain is SQTIHQWPATLVQPVGSPLSLECTVEGTSNPNLYWYRQAAGRGLQLLFYSVGIGQISSEVPQNLSASRPQDRQFILSSKKLLLSDSGFYLCAWSKGSTYNSPLHFGNGTRLTVT.

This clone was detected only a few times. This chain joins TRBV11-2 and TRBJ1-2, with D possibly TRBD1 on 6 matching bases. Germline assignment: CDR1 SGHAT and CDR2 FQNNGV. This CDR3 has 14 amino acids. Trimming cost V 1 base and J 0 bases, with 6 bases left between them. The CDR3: CASSLGTANYGYTF. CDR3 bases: TGTGCCAGCAGCTTAGGGACAGCTAACTATGGCTACACCTTC. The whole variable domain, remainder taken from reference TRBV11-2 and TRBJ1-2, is EAGVAQSPRYKIIEKRQSVAFWCNPISGHATLYWYQQILGQGPKLLIQFQNNGVVDDSQLPKDRFSAERLKGVDSTLKIQPAKLEDSAVYLCASSLGTANYGYTFGSGTRLTVV.

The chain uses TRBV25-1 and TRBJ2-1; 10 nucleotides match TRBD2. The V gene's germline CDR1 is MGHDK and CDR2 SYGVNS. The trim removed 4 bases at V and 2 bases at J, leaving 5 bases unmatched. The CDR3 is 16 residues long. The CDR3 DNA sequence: TGTGCCAGCAGTGGAACTAGCGGGGTACCCTACAATGAGCAGTTCTTC. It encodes CASSGTSGVPYNEQFF.

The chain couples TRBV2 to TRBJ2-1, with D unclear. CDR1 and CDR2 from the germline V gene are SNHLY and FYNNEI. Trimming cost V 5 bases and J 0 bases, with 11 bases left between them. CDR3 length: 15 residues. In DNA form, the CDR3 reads TGTGCCAGCAGTAGGACGGAGAGCTCCTACAATGAGCAGTTCTTC. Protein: CASSRTESSYNEQFF.

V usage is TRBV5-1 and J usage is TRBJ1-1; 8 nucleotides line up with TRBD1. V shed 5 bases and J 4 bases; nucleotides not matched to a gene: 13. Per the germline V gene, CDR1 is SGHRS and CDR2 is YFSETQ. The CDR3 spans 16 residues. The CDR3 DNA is TGCGCCAGCAGTTCCGATCCGACAGGGGATGGCACTGAAGCTTTCTTT. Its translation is CASSSDPTGDGTEAFF.

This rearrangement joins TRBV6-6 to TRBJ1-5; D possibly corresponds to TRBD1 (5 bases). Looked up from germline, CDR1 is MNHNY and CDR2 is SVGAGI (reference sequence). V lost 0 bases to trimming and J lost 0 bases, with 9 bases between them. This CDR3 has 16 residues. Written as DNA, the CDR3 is TGTGCCAGCAGTTACTCGACGGGGGTTAGCAATCAGCCCCAGCATTTT. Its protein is CASSYSTGVSNQPQHF.

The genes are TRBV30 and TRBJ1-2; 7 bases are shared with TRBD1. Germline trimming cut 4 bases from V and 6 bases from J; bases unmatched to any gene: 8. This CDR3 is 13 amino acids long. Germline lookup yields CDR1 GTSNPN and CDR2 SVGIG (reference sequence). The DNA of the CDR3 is TGTGCCTGGATCAGGGGGGGTATCGATGGCTACACCTTC. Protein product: CAWIRGGIDGYTF.

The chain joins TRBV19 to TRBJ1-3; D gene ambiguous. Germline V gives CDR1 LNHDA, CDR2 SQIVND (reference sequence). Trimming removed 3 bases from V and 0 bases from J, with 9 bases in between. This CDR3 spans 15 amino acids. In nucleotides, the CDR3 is TGTGCCAGTAGTATCGGACGGAACTCTGGAAACACCATATATTTT. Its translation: CASSIGRNSGNTIYF.

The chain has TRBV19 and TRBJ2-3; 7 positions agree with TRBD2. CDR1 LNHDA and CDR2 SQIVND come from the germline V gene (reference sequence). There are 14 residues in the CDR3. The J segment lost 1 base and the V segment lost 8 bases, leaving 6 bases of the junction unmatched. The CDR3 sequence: CASGAGSGTDTQYF. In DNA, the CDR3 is TGTGCCAGTGGAGCGGGGTCAGGCACAGATACGCAGTATTTT.

The CDR3 spells CASSHARGSVAFF. CDR3 coding DNA: TGTGCCAGCAGCCACGCCCGGGGGTCGGTGGCTTTCTTT. The chain couples TRBV3-1 (or the pseudogene TRBV3-2) to TRBJ1-1; the D gene is possibly TRBD1 (5 bases). Germline V gives CDR1 LGHDT, CDR2 YNNKEL (reference sequence). The CDR3 consists of 13 residues. Trimming stripped 3 bases from V and 11 bases from J, with 16 bases between.

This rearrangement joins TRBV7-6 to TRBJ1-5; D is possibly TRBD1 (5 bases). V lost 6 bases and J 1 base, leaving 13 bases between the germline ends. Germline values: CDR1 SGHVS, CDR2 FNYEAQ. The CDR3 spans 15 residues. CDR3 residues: CASSLLRDSNQPQHF. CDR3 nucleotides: TGTGCCAGCAGTTTACTCCGGGACAGCAATCAGCCCCAGCATTTT.

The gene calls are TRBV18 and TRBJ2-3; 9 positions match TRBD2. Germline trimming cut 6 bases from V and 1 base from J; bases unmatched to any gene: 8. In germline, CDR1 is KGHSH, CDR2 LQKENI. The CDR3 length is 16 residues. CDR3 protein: CASSQRRGGGTDTQYF. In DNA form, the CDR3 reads TGTGCCAGCTCCCAAAGGCGCGGGGGGGGCACAGATACGCAGTATTTT.

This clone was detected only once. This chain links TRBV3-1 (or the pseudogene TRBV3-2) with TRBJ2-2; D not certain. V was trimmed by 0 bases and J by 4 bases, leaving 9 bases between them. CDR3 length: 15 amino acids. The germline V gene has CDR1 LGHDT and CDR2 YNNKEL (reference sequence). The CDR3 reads CASSQEPGFTGELFF. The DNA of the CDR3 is TGTGCCAGCAGCCAAGAACCAGGATTCACCGGGGAGCTGTTTTTT.

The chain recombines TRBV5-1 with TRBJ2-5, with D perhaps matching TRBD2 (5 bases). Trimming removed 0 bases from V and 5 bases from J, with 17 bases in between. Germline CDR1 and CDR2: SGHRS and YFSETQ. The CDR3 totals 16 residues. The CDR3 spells CASSLAAGRPGETQYF. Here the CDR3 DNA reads TGCGCCAGCAGCTTGGCCGCGGGTCGCCCCGGGGAGACCCAGTACTTC.

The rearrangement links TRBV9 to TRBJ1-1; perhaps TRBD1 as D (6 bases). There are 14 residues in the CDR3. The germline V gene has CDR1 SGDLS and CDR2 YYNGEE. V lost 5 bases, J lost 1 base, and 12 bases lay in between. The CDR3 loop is CASSPSRGNTEAFF. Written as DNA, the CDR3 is TGTGCCAGCAGTCCATCCAGGGGGAACACTGAAGCTTTCTTT.

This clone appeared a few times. The CDR3 nucleotides are TGTGCCAGCAGCCTAAAAGACAGGGGAAATAACTATGGCTACACCTTC. This translates into CASSLKDRGNNYGYTF. The chain uses TRBV7-8 and TRBJ1-2; the match to TRBD1 covers 8 bases. The V segment lost 5 bases and the J segment 1 base; nucleotides outside the gene matches: 9. CDR3 length: 16 amino acids. Per germline, CDR1 SGHVS and CDR2 FQNEAQ.

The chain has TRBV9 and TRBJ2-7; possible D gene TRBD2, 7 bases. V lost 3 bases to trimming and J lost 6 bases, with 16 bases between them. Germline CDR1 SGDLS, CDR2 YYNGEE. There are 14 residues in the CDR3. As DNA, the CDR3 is TGTGCCAGCAGCGGCGCGGGGGCCCGGGGCGAGCAGTACTTC. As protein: CASSGAGARGEQYF.

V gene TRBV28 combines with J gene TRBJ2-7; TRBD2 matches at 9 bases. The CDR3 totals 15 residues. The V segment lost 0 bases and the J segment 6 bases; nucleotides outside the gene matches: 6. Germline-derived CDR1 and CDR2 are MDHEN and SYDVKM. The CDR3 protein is CASSLWGSGSGEQYF. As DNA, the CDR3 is TGTGCCAGCAGTTTATGGGGTAGCGGGAGCGGCGAGCAGTACTTC.

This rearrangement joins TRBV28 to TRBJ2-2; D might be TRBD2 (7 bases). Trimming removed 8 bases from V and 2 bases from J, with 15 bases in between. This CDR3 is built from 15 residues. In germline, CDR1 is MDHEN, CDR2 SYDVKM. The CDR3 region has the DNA TGTGCCAGCGGAGTAGGGGGGGCCAACACCGGGGAGCTGTTTTTT. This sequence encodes CASGVGGANTGELFF. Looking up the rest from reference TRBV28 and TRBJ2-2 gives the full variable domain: DVKVTQSSRYLVKRTGEKVFLECVQDMDHENMFWYRQDPGLGLRLIYFSYDVKMKEKGDIPEGYSVSREKKERFSLILESASTNQTSMYLCASGVGGANTGELFFGEGSRLTVL.

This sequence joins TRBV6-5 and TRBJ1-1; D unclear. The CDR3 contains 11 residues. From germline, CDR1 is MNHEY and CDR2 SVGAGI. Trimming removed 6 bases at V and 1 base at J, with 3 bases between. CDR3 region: CASRENTEAFF. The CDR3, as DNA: TGTGCCAGCAGGGAGAACACTGAAGCTTTCTTT.

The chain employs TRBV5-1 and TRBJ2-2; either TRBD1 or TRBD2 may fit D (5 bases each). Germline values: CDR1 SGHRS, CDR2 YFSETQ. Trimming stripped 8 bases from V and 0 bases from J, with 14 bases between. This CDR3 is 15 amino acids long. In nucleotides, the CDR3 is TGCGCCAGTACGTTGGGGACCTCGAACACCGGGGAGCTGTTTTTT. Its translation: CASTLGTSNTGELFF.

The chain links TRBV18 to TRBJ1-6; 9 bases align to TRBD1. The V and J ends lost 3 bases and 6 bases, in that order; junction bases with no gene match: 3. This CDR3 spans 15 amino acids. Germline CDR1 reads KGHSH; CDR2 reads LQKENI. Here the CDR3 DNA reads TGTGCCAGCTCACCTGGGACAGGGTCTAATTCACCCCTCCACTTT. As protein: CASSPGTGSNSPLHF. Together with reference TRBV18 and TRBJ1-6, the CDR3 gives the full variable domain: NAGVMQNPRHLVRRRGQEARLRCSPMKGHSHVYWYRQLPEEGLKFMVYLQKENIIDESGMPKERFSAEFPKEGPSILRIQQVVRGDSAAYFCASSPGTGSNSPLHFGNGTRLTVT.

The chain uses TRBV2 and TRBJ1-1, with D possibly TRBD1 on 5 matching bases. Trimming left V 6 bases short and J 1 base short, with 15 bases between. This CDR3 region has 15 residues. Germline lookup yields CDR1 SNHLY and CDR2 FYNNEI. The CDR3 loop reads CASSGRGGGNTEAFF. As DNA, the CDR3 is TGTGCCAGCAGCGGGAGGGGAGGCGGGAACACTGAAGCTTTCTTT.

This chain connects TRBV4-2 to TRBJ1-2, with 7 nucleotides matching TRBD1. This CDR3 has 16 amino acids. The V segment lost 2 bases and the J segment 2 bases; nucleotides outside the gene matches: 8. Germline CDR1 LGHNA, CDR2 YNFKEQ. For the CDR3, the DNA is TGTGCCAGCAGCCAACCTCCCGGGACAGCCAACTATGGCTACACCTTC. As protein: CASSQPPGTANYGYTF.

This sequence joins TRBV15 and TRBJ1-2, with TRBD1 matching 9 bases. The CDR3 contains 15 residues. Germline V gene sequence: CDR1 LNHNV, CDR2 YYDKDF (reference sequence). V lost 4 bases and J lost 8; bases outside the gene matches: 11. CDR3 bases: TGTGCCACCAGCAACCACAGGGGGCAATCGGAAGGCTACACCTTC. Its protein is CATSNHRGQSEGYTF. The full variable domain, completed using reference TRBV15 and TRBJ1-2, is DAMVIQNPRYQVTQFGKPVTLSCSQTLNHNVMYWYQQKSSQAPKLLFHYYDKDFNNEADTPDNFQSRRPNTSFCFLDIRSPGLGDTAMYLCATSNHRGQSEGYTFGSGTRLTVV.

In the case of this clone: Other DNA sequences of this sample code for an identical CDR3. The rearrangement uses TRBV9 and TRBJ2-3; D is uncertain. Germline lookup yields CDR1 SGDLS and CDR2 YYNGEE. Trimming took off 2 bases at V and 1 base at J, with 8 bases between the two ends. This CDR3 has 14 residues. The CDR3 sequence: CASSVRLGTDTQYF. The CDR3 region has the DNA TGTGCCAGCAGCGTTAGACTCGGCACAGATACGCAGTATTTT.

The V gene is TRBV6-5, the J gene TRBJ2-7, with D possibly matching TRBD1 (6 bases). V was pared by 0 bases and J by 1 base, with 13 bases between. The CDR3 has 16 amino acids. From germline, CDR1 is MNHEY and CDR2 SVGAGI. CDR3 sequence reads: CASSYSTGSQSYEQYF. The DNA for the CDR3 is TGTGCCAGCAGTTACTCGACAGGCAGCCAGTCCTACGAGCAGTACTTC.